The clone carrying this T cell receptor beta chain was found a few times. Its antigen remains unidentified. Sequencing targeted expressed TCRB transcripts, as all isolated RNA had been reverse transcribed. Method: immunoSEQ multiplex PCR; TCRdb's copy keeps in-frame clones and lacks some. The sample consists of a few hundred thousand clones, 30% of them appearing once. Germline V gene lookup returns CDR1 MGHRA and CDR2 YSYEKL. The CDR3 has 15 residues. Trimming took off 3 bases at V and 7 bases at J, with 19 bases between the two ends. These data come from a study of beta chain features in type 1 diabetes. As for the study in general: Age, gender and cell yields were similar between patients and healthy donors. Broader study findings: When Type 1 diabetes patients were examined, their TCRB CDR3s proved moderately but significantly shorter in all four CD4+ subsets.

The rearrangement links TRBV4-1 to TRBJ2-7; D tentatively reads TRBD1 or TRBD2 (5 bases each). The receptor comes from a man between 18 and 29 years old in good health. Sequences were obtained from naive CD4+ T cells from blood. The chain's CDR3 is CASSHPGSIYREQYF. DNA for the CDR3: TGCGCCAGCAGCCATCCGGGGTCTATTTACAGGGAGCAGTACTTC.